This TCR beta chain emerged from a study of OX40 agonist ivuxolimab in advanced cancers. Concerning the study at large: Ivuxolimab was an agonistic, fully human IgG2 monoclonal antibody directed against OX40 (CD134), a costimulatory receptor. The monotherapy dose-escalation portion (N of about 47 patients) of the phase I ivuxolimab trial is reported in the paper. Partial responses were achieved by three dose-escalation patients, of whom one had hepatocellular carcinoma and two had cutaneous melanoma. In the dose-escalation cohort, around four fifths of patients were male, and the mean age was roughly 60 years with a range of about 20 to 90. Of the 50 to 55 dose-escalation patients, hepatocellular carcinoma was present in around 20, melanoma in roughly 15, renal cell carcinoma in 9 and head and neck cancer in 9. Intravenous ivuxolimab was administered to patients every 2 weeks at six dose levels: 0.01, 0.1, 0.3, 1.5, 3 and 10 mg/kg. Peripheral TCRbeta sequencing was intended to test whether TCR sequence diversity was altered and clonal T-cell expansion was caused by ivuxolimab. Prior anti-PD-1, anti-PD-L1 or anti-CTLA-4 therapy was permitted, and about two fifths of dose-escalation patients had received checkpoint inhibitors. On the study overall, not on this receptor specifically: In the 0.1-3.0 mg/kg groups, partial responders were among the patients with the lowest normalized peripheral clonal expansion, particularly in CD8+ T cells. The antigen specificity of the peripheral T cells that underwent clonal expansion was not determined. Clonal expansion of both CD4+ and CD8+ blood T cells was observed from baseline to week 6 at doses 0.1 to 3.0 mg/kg. Low levels of normalized T-cell clonal expansion were also seen in some patients who did not respond. On average, CD8+ T cells showed more expanded clones than CD4+ T cells after ivuxolimab.

Patients with a history of autoimmune disease or receiving systemic immunosuppression were excluded from the trial. Peripheral blood for TCR sequencing was collected from all dose cohorts at baseline, on cycle 4 day 1, and on cycle 7 day 1. The samples were drawn from a first-in-human, open-label, multicenter phase I dose-escalation trial of ivuxolimab. Adults with locally advanced or metastatic melanoma, renal cell carcinoma, hepatocellular carcinoma or head and neck squamous cell carcinoma were enrolled in the trial. Before TCR sequencing, CD4+ and CD8+ T cells were separately sorted from peripheral blood. Worth noting for this clone: Its antigen is currently not known. Base qualities are missing; no much larger clone stands one base away.

The CDR3 runs 13 amino acids, cysteine and phenylalanine included. The entry retains the CDR3 DNA only, 39 bases that are in frame from base 1. Via the germline V gene, CDR1 is SNHLY and CDR2 FYNNEI. Cut back by 5 bases and 7 bases, the V and J ends lie 11 bases apart. Genomic DNA was isolated from the sorted cells so that the TCRbeta CDR3 region could be sequenced. TCRbeta CDR3 regions were sequenced using the immunoSEQ Assay. TCRdb took over this immuneACCESS table, retaining in-frame rearrangements with V and J assigned. Such tables are incomplete; in checked studies, under half of the missing clones stem from an unresolved V gene, and the remainder is unexplained. This sample holds around 79,000 clones; roughly nine tenths were observed only once. Jointly, the top ten make up 2.3% of the sample.

The clonotype comes from an adult with an advanced solid tumor such as melanoma, head and neck, liver or kidney cancer. This sequence uses TRBV2 and TRBJ1-4; tentative D gene TRBD1, with 5 bases matching. The specimen comprised CD4+ or CD8+ T cells sorted from blood, sampled in a trial of the OX40 agonist ivuxolimab. The sequenced DNA is TGTGCCAGCAGTCTGGGGGGAGGTGAAAAACTGTTTTTT. This sequence encodes CASSLGGGEKLFF.